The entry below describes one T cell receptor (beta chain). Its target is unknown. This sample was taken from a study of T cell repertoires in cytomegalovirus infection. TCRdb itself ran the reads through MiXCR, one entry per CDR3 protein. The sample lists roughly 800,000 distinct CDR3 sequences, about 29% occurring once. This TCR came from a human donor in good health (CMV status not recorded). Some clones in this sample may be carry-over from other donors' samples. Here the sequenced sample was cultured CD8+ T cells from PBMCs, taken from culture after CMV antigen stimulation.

The CDR3 loop reads CASSLNPDEKLFF. CDR3 bases: TGTGCCAGCAGTTTAAATCCGGATGAAAAACTGTTTTTT. This chain uses TRBV27 with TRBJ1-4; no firm D call. Trimming stripped 2 bases from V and 6 bases from J, with 7 bases between. This CDR3 comprises 13 residues. In germline, CDR1 is MNHEY, CDR2 SMNVEV (reference sequence).